Each of the 10 T cell receptor beta chains below was sequenced from the same sample in a study of Ad26.COV2.S vaccination and SARS-CoV-2 variants. Treatment specified: approximately 18 received Ad26.COV2.S at low or high dose, single or two shots; about 5 received placebo; per-sample allocation not given. Sample collection was performed on day 63 after the first vaccine or placebo injection. Only in-frame clones appear in the TCRdb table, and some are missing; sequencing was by immunoSEQ multiplex PCR. The data hold roughly 350,000 clones, with roughly 84% observed a single time. The specimen was peripheral blood, collected in a trial of Ad26.COV2.S vaccine versus placebo. The receptors here all came from a person between 18 and 65 years old who received the Ad26.COV2.S COVID-19 vaccine or a placebo.

The rearrangement links TRBV10-3 to TRBJ2-3; 13 bases agree with TRBD2. CDR1 and CDR2 from the germline V gene are ENHRY and SYGVKD. Trimming took 4 bases from V and 0 from J; bases not matched to a gene: 4. This CDR3 has 17 residues. Here the CDR3 DNA reads TGTGCCATCAGTGGTCGGACTAGCGGGGGAAGCACAGATACGCAGTATTTT. It encodes CAISGRTSGGSTDTQYF.

Written as DNA, the CDR3 is TGTGCCAGCAGTTCCGGGAGGCTCTATGGCTACACCTTC. Protein sequence: CASSSGRLYGYTF. This chain joins TRBV27 and TRBJ1-2, with D hard to call. The CDR3 is made up of 13 amino acids. Germline V lookup: CDR1 MNHEY, CDR2 SMNVEV (reference sequence). V lost 4 bases, J lost 4 bases, and 10 bases lay in between.

The V gene is TRBV19, the J gene TRBJ2-1, with 7 bases lining up with TRBD1. V was clipped by 1 base and J by 0 bases; unmatched bases: 6. The CDR3 totals 17 residues. Per the germline V gene, CDR1 is LNHDA and CDR2 is SQIVND (reference sequence). This CDR3 reads CASSIGDRVSSYNEQFF. The CDR3 DNA sequence: TGTGCCAGTAGTATAGGAGACAGGGTAAGCTCCTACAATGAGCAGTTCTTC.

This clone was found a few times. This chain links TRBV9 with TRBJ2-2, with 9 bases that match TRBD1. Germline CDR1 reads SGDLS; CDR2 reads YYNGEE. This CDR3 spans 15 amino acids. V lost 5 bases and J lost 5; bases outside the gene matches: 7. As DNA, the CDR3 is TGTGCCAGCAGGGCCGGGACAGGGTGGACCGGGGAGCTGTTTTTT. It yields the protein CASRAGTGWTGELFF.

On this clone: The same CDR3 arises from other DNA sequences in this sample as well. This rearrangement joins TRBV5-1 to TRBJ2-1; 11 bases fit TRBD1. Germline V gene data show CDR1 as SGHRS and CDR2 as YFSETQ. Trimming cost V 4 bases and J 7 bases; bases outside gene matches: 10. This CDR3 has 16 amino acids. DNA for the CDR3: TGCGCCAGCAGCCCCCGACCGGGACAGGGGGATAATGAGCAGTTCTTC. Translating gives CASSPRPGQGDNEQFF. Drawing the rest from reference TRBV5-1 and TRBJ2-1, the complete variable domain is KAGVTQTPRYLIKTRGQQVTLSCSPISGHRSVSWYQQTPGQGLQFLFEYFSETQRNKGNFPGRFSGRQFSNSRSEMNVSTLELGDSALYLCASSPRPGQGDNEQFFGPGTRLTVL.

Only one count was recorded for this clone. The J gene is TRBJ2-7, the V gene TRBV25-1, with D perhaps matching TRBD1 (5 bases). Germline CDR1 is MGHDK and CDR2 is SYGVNS. CDR3 size: 13 residues. V lost 6 bases and J lost 5, with 14 bases in between. The CDR3 DNA is TGTGCCAGCAGGGCTCAGGGTTCCCACGAGCAGTACTTC. Amino acids: CASRAQGSHEQYF.

V is TRBV12-3 or TRBV12-4 and J is TRBJ2-7; D gene uncertain. This CDR3 is built from 13 residues. V dropped 7 bases and J dropped 3 bases, with 13 bases sitting between them. Here the CDR3 reads CASTPMGVYEQYF. The CDR3 nucleotides are TGTGCCAGCACTCCCATGGGTGTCTACGAGCAGTACTTC.

This clone was counted a few times. V is TRBV6-1 and J is TRBJ1-3; the D is unclear. This CDR3 contains 14 residues. The ends were cut back, 2 bases at V and 2 bases at J, with 7 bases in the middle. CDR1 and CDR2 from the germline V gene are MNHNS and SASEGT. The CDR3 is CASSEISAGNTIYF. As DNA, the CDR3 is TGTGCCAGCAGTGAAATCTCGGCTGGAAACACCATATATTTT.

This rearrangement joins TRBV6-2 or TRBV6-3 to TRBJ2-3; TRBD2 aligns across 7 bases. CDR3 length: 17 amino acids. Trimming took 5 bases from V and 0 from J; bases not matched to a gene: 11. Germline V gene lookup returns CDR1 MNHEY and CDR2 SVGEGT. CDR3 loop: CASSPTTSASSTDTQYF. In nucleotides, the CDR3 is TGTGCCAGCAGTCCCACCACTAGCGCTTCTAGCACAGATACGCAGTATTTT.

The chain carries TRBV7-2 and TRBJ2-2; 10 positions match TRBD1. Germline CDR1 and CDR2: SGHTA and FQGNSA. Losses at the gene ends were 5 bases for V and 5 bases for J; bases not matched to a gene: 5. The CDR3 is made up of 15 amino acids. CDR3 sequence (DNA): TGTGCCAGCAGCCCAGGGGGACAGGGGACCGGGGAGCTGTTTTTT. It yields the protein CASSPGGQGTGELFF.